The source of this T cell receptor (beta chain) is a study of cytomegalovirus exposure and HLA in healthy donors. Study-level findings and limits: Most likely, a cluster of highly shared sequence variants arose as a sequencing artifact. A later analysis linked a missense variant in DCLRE1C to the trimming of TCR beta V and J genes.

Remarks on this clone: The target antigen is unknown.

This CDR3 comprises 16 residues. V dropped 3 bases and J dropped 3 bases, with 15 bases sitting between them. Germline V CDR1 and CDR2: SGHVS, FQNEAQ. The PCR was carried out with 60 Vbeta primers and 13 Jbeta primers. The method was immunoSEQ multiplex PCR; TCRdb's version includes in-frame clones alone and lacks a portion of them. This table has some 120,000 clones, roughly a tenth appearing once. Regarding donors, all were healthy bone marrow donors. This TCR was recovered from a man under 40 in good health and CMV-seronegative. The sample consisted of PBMCs. The chain carries TRBV7-8 and TRBJ2-1, with D possibly TRBD2 on 5 matching bases. The CDR3 DNA reads TGTGCCAGCAGCTTCGTGAGGGTCCCCCTCTACAATGAGCAGTTCTTC. Protein product: CASSFVRVPLYNEQFF.